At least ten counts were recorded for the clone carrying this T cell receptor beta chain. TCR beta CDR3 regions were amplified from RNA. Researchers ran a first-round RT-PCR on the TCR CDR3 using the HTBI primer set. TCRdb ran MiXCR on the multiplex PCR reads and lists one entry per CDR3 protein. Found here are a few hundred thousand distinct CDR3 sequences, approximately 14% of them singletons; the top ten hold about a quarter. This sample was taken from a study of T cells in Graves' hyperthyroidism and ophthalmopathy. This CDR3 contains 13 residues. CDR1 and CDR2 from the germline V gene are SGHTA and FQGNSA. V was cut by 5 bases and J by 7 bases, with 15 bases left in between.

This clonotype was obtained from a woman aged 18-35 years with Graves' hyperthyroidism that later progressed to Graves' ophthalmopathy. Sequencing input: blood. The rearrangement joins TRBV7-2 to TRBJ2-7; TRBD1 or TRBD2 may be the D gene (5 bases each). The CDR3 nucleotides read TGTGCCAGCAGCCGGGACCCCGAGGGGGAGCAGTACTTC. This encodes CASSRDPEGEQYF.